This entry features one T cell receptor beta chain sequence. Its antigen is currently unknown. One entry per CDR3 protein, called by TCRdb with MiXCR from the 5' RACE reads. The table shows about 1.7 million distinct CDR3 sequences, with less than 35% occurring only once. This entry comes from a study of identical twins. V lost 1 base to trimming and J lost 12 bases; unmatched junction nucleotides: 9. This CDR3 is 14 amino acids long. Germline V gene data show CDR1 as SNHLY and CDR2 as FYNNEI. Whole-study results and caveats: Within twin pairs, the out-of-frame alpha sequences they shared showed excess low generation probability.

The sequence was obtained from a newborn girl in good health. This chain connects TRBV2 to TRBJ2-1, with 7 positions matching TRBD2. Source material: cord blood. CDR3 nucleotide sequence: TGTGCCAGCAGTGAAGTTGCATTCGGGGAGGGGCAGTTCTTC. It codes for CASSEVAFGEGQFF.